Listed here is a single TCR beta chain. Which antigen it targets is not known. One base away there is no much larger clone; base qualities are not given. Clipping removes 0 bases from V and 5 bases from J, with 10 as the unmatched junction base count. Per the germline V gene, MNHEY is the CDR1 and SVGEGT is the CDR2. The CDR3, from cysteine to phenylalanine, totals 18 residues. Only the CDR3 part of the read is kept: 54 bases, read in frame from the first base. This entry belongs to a study of T cell responses to AZD1222 COVID-19 vaccine listed by TCRdb under 2021. General notes on the study: AZD1222 recipients given second doses at about 4 weeks or at about 12 weeks were pooled, since spike-specific TCR depth and breadth were not found to differ between the two schedules. TCR sequencing was performed for about 250 trial participants, of whom approximately 200 were given two doses of AZD1222 and around 25 were given two doses of MenACWY control vaccine. Enrollment into the trials was organized by age into subgroups of 18-55, 56-69 and 70-plus years, and those subgroups contained roughly 150, 30 and 60 TCR-sequenced participants, respectively. Paper-wide results and their limitations: Nearly half of unique spike-specific TCRs reportedly recognized epitopes outside regions mutated in the B.1.351 and B.1.1.7 variants. After two AZD1222 doses, both the breadth and the depth of spike-specific TCRs were significantly higher than at day 0 and than in MenACWY recipients. In the small 56-69-year group, the increase in depth fell short of significance, most likely because of low power. Only five or six AZD1222 recipients were SARS-CoV-2 seropositive at baseline, limiting conclusions about previously exposed vaccinees. The vaccine-associated CD4 TCRs covered the entire spike protein, and the dominant responses fell in regions 160-218 and 743-854. Participants were mostly white British and included more females than males, and it was suggested by the authors that clonal diversity may have been underestimated. Because no day 14 peak-response samples were available, the repertoires could be characterized only after the peak T cell response.

The time point label for this specimen denotes: baseline before first vaccination. Vaccinee samples were obtained from the UK trials COV001 and COV002, which included a single-blind randomized controlled phase 2/3 trial of AZD1222 (ChAdOx1 nCoV-19) in healthy adults. For TCRbeta chain sequencing, PBMC samples were collected from trial participants at day 0 and at day 28 after the second dose. The CDR3 regions of human TCRbeta chains were analyzed by immunosequencing. On the authors' methods: TCRs in the repertoires were compared against a reference library of SARS-CoV-2-specific TCRs that had been generated with the MIRA antigen-specificity platform. Breadth was defined as the fraction of unique TCRs that were SARS-CoV-2-associated. Depth was defined as the fraction of total T cells that were SARS-CoV-2-associated. Using the MIRA data, each spike-specific TCR was mapped to the spike region that the TCR reacts to and placed in a CD4 or CD8 class. Log10-transformed breadth and depth values were compared by one-way ANOVA with Sidak's multiple comparisons tests. In TCRdb, the immuneACCESS table is reduced to in-frame sequences with V and J assigned. These tables do not hold every clone; where another copy was compared, an unresolved V gene accounts for under half, and the others remain unexplained. The DNA was the basis for D and trimming; V, J and clone size are from that table. The sample table lists about 96,000 clones, 90% of them with a count of one. Together, the top ten hold approximately 24% of the sample.

The sequencing here drew on peripheral blood, taken on day 0 of AZD1222 vaccination. The TCR sequence derives from an adult in good health. The chain uses TRBV6-2 or TRBV6-3 and TRBJ2-2, with 9 bases in between that match TRBD1. The CDR3 region has the sequence CASSYSPPGTGLTGELFF. The nucleotides read TGTGCCAGCAGTTACTCACCTCCAGGGACAGGGCTAACCGGGGAGCTGTTTTTT.